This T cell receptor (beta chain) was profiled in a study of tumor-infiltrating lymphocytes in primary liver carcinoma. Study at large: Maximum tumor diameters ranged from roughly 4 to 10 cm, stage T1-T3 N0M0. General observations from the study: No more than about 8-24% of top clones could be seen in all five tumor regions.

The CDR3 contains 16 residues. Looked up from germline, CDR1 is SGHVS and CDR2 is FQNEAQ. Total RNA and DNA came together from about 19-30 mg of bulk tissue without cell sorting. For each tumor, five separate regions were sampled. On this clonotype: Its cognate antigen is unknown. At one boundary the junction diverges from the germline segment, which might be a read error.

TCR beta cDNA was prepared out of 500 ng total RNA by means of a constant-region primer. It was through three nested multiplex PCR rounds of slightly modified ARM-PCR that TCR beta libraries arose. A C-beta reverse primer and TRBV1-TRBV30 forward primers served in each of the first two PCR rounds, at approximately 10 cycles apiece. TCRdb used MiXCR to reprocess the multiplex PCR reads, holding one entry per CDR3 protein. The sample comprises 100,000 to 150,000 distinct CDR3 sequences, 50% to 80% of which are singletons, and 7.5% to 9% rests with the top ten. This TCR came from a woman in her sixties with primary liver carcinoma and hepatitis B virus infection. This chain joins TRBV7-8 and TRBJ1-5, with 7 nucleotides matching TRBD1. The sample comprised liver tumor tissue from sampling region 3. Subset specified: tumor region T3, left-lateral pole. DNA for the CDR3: TGTGCCAGGAGCTTAGAAGCCGGGACAGAAAATCAGCCCCAGCATTTT. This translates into CARSLEAGTENQPQHF.